This TCR beta chain was sequenced for a study of response to subunit inactivated influenza vaccine. Study-wide results and caveats: It was the authors' suggestion that each seasonal influenza vaccination recruits few new T cells.

TCRdb re-called the RT-PCR reads through MiXCR, storing one row per CDR3 protein. The sample comprises more than 700,000 distinct CDR3 sequences, 21% of which are singletons, and roughly 10% rests with the top ten. The CDR3 sequence is 13 residues long. Trimming took 5 bases from V and 5 from J; bases not matched to a gene: 2. Germline V gene sequence: CDR1 SGHVS, CDR2 FNYEAQ. Points on this clonotype: No antigen is known for it.

This clonotype was obtained from a man aged 45-65 years who received an inactivated influenza vaccine. V is TRBV7-6 and J is TRBJ2-7; 11 bases agree with TRBD1. The sample in question was PBMCs from blood, obtained around 5 days after vaccination. The CDR3 coding sequence is TGTGCCAGCAGCCGGACAGGGGGCAACGAGCAGTACTTC. Amino acids: CASSRTGGNEQYF.